Listed here is a single TCR beta chain. It has no known antigen specificity. Base qualities are not at hand, and no much larger clone is one base apart. Peripheral blood CD8+ and CD4+ T cells from healthy donors, Susac syndrome patients and multiple sclerosis patients were profiled using high-throughput TCR beta sequencing. Healthy donors were included as age- and sex-matched controls. Bulk CD8+ and CD4+ T cells were purified by magnetic negative isolation, while CD8+ TEMRA cells were enriched using FACS. Blood was drawn into EDTA tubes, processed within 24 hours, and PBMCs were isolated by density gradient centrifugation. PBMCs intended for TCR sequencing were frozen in liquid nitrogen and were later thawed in a 37 degrees C water bath. A purity of at least 90% was achieved for sorted or isolated CD4+, CD8+ and CD8+ TEMRA cells. The data belong to a study of CD8 T cells in Susac syndrome (dated by TCRdb to 2018 to 2020). Study-level background: The study used repertoire sequencing to test whether antigen drove CD8+ T cell activation and differentiation in Susac syndrome. Beyond this particular receptor, the publication reports: The study acknowledged that relatively few individuals were included in the TCR sequencing and HLA analysis.

Clipping removes 4 bases from V and 3 bases from J, with 4 as the unmatched junction base count. The CDR3 has 15 amino acids, counting the end cysteine and phenylalanine. The only DNA kept is the CDR3, 45 bases in frame from the first base. Per the germline V gene, MDHEN is the CDR1 and SYDVKM is the CDR2. RNA was extracted using the RNeasy kit, and about 0.5 to 1 microgram was reverse transcribed with random hexamers. TCR beta CDR3 regions were amplified with the immunoSEQ multiplex PCR assay covering 54 Vbeta and 13 Jbeta segments. Bias from PCR amplification was corrected by using a synthetic template baseline for primer optimization and for computational correction. Under the source paper's analysis protocol: Reads were assigned to V, D and J genes according to IMGT and analyzed in immunoSEQ Analyzer, with only productive sequences retained. To calculate clonality, Shannon entropy was normalized by log2 of the number of productive unique sequences and then subtracted from one. For each patient and control, public and private clones were evaluated within the 100 most prevalent clones. Clones were defined as Susac-specific if absent from the healthy and MS cohorts, from approximately 1,100 published viral clones and from other ImmuneACCESS disease sequences. TCRdb redid the processing of the public reads, applying fastp at Q25 and MiXCR, and retained in-frame beta chains. Records with the same CDR3 protein are collapsed into one entry carrying the most frequent genes and DNA. The V and J calls and clone size are TCRdb's, not the authors'. Recorded for this sample are 130,000 to 150,000 distinct CDR3 sequences; less than 95% of them occurred a single time. The top ten clones comprise approximately 0.09% of the sample.

The sequence was obtained from a human donor in good health. Sample: CD4+ T cells from PBMCs. The sequence is built from TRBV28 and TRBJ2-1, with 9 middle bases fitting TRBD1. CDR3 reads: CASSSSGQGYNEQFF. The sequence in DNA is TGTGCCAGCAGTTCCTCGGGACAGGGCTACAATGAGCAGTTCTTC.